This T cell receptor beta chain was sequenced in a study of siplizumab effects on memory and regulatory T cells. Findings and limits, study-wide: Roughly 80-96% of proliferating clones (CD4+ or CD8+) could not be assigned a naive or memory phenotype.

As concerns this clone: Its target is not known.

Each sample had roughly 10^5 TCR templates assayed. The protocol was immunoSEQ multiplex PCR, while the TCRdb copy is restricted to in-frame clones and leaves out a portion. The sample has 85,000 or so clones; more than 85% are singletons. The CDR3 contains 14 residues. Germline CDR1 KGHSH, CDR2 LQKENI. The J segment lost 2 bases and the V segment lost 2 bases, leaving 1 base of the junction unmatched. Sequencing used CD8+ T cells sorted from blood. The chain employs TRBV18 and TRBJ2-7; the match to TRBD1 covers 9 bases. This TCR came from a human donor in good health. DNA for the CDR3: TGTGCCAGCTCACCAGGGACAGGGCCCTACGAGCAGTACTTC. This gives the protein CASSPGTGPYEQYF.